This T cell receptor beta chain was recovered during a study of cytomegalovirus exposure and HLA in healthy donors. Study-level findings and limits: TCR beta sequences reportedly predicted most subjects' HLA-A and HLA-B alleles accurately. The classifier reportedly diagnosed cytomegalovirus status with high specificity and sensitivity. A later analysis by the authors found several of the most significant clusters apparently linked to common viral pathogens.

The germline CDR1 and CDR2 sequences are GTSNPN and SVGIG (reference sequence). The CDR3 has 14 amino acids. The V gene end was trimmed by 4 bases and the J gene end by 5 bases; junction bases not matched to a gene: 7. In the PCR, 60 Vbeta and 13 Jbeta primers were used. Sequencing used immunoSEQ multiplex PCR; TCRdb keeps in-frame clones, though not all of them. Of over 150,000 clones listed, about 75% were seen once; the top ten hold 7.4%. This clone was recorded once. Its antigen is undetermined. The chain employs TRBV30 and TRBJ1-1; 10 positions match TRBD1. The receptor was isolated from a male donor in good health and CMV-seropositive. The sequenced sample was PBMCs. CDR3 region: CAWKTDRGRTEAFF. The DNA for the CDR3 is TGTGCCTGGAAGACAGACAGGGGGCGAACTGAAGCTTTCTTT.